The rows below give T cell receptor beta chains drawn from one sample of a study of T cell responses to AZD1222 COVID-19 vaccine. Clones were read by immunoSEQ multiplex PCR, and TCRdb kept only the in-frame ones, dropping some. The sample records about 78,000 clones, approximately 91% being singletons. Material: peripheral blood, obtained on day 0 of MenACWY control vaccination. These receptors all stem from an adult in good health. The CDR3 runs from the conserved cysteine through the conserved F or W.

V gene	CDR3 protein
TRBV18	CASSPPEETQYF
TRBV7-3	CASSLDLTGELFF
TRBV2	CASSGRQGDGELFF
TRBV6-2/TRBV6-3	CASSVGNTGELFF
TRBV3-1/TRBV3-2	CASSQVDRDGNEQFF
TRBV18	CASSRHLNQPQHF
TRBV10-3	CAISVSTSNQPQHF
TRBV6-5	CASRQGQGNNEQFF
TRBV2	CASSESRHEQYF
TRBV5-5	CASSYSTLQSLHF
TRBV12-3/TRBV12-4	CASSLTLGGPLHF
TRBV6-5	CASSYSRSGELFF
TRBV11-2	CASSLDQGETQYF
TRBV4-1	CASSQELSSQQTQYF
TRBV7-9	CASSLGGQPTNYGYTF
TRBV12-3/TRBV12-4	CASKAGSTGELFF
TRBV9	CASSVGGTGGYTF
TRBV18	CASSPGQGGPEAFF
TRBV19	CASSTWGGSYEQYF
TRBV7-9	CASSSVEPFYGYTF
TRBV11-2	CASSLDRERGSWETQYF
TRBV6-5	CASIPSKGNTEAFF
TRBV5-5	CASSYRDRGGGYTF
TRBV19	CASQPLLRGTGNTIYF
TRBV7-8	CASSLVSAGRGRRLQETQYF
TRBV3-1/TRBV3-2	CASSQEVSSQPQHF
TRBV6-4	CASSDRGTDTQYF
TRBV7-9	CASRLLAGAPGETQYF
TRBV4-3	CASSQALLAGGYNEQFF
TRBV19	CASSQGADEKLFF
TRBV7-9	CASSSDGYYGYTF
TRBV10-1	CAGKVEDASSGANVLTF
TRBV7-2	CASSLEGVGPQHF
TRBV11-2	CASLKNLQGTEAFF
TRBV7-9	CASSPGSVDQPQHF
TRBV6-1	CASSERDRASYEQYF